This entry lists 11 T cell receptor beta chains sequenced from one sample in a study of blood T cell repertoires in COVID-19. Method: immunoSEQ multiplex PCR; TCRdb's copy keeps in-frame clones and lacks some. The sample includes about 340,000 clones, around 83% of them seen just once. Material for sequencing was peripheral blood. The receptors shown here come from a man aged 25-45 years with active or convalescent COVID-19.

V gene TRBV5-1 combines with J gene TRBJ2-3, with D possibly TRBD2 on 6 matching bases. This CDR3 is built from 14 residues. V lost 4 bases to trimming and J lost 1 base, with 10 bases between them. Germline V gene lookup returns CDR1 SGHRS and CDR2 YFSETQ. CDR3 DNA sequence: TGCGCCAGCAGCCGGTCGGGGGGCACAGATACGCAGTATTTT. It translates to CASSRSGGTDTQYF.

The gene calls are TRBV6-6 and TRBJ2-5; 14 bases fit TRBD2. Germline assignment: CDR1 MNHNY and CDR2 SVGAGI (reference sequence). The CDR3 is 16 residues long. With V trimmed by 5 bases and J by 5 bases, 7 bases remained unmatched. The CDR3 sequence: CASSHLGLAGAETQYF. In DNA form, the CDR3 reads TGTGCCAGCAGTCACTTGGGACTAGCGGGAGCTGAGACCCAGTACTTC.

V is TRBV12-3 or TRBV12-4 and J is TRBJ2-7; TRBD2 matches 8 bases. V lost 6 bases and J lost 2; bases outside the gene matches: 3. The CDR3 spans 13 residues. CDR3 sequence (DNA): TGTGCCAGCAGACCTAGCGGGCCCTACGAGCAGTACTTC. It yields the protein CASRPSGPYEQYF.

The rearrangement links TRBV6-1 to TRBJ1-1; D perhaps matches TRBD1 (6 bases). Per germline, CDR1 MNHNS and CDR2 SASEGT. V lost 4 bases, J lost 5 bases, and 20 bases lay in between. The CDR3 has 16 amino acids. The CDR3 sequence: CASSGGTMNVGTEAFF. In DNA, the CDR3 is TGTGCCAGCAGTGGGGGGACAATGAACGTGGGGACTGAAGCTTTCTTT.

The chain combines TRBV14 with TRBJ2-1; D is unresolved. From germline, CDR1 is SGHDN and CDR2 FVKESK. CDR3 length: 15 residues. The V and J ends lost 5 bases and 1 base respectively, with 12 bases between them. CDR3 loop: CASSSRIRSYNEQFF. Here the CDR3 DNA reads TGTGCCAGCAGCTCTCGTATCAGGTCCTACAATGAGCAGTTCTTC.

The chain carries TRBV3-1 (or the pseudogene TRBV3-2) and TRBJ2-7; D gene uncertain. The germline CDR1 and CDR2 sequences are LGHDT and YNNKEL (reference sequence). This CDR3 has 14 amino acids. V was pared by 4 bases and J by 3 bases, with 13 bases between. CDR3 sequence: CASSPSRDGYEQYF. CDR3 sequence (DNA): TGTGCCAGCAGCCCGAGTCGAGATGGCTACGAGCAGTACTTC.

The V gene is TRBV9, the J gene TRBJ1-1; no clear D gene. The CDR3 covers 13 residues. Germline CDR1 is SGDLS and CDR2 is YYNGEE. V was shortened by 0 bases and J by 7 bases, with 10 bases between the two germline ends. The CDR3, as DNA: TGTGCCAGCAGCGTAGGAGGTCTTGGTGAAGCTTTCTTT. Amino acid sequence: CASSVGGLGEAFF.

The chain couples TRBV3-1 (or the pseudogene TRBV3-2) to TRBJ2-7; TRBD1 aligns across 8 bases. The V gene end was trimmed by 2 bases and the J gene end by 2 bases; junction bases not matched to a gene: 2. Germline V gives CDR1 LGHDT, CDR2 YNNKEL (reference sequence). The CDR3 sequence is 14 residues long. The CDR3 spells CASSQSGGPYEQYF. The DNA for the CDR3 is TGTGCCAGCAGCCAATCAGGGGGCCCCTACGAGCAGTACTTC.

Written as DNA, the CDR3 is TGTGCCAGTAGTCGAGGACAGCAAGAGACCCAGTACTTC. It specifies CASSRGQQETQYF. The chain is built from TRBV19 and TRBJ2-5, with a possible D match to TRBD1 (6 bases). Trimming pared 5 bases from V and 2 bases from J, leaving 9 bases between. The CDR3 has 13 residues. CDR1 is LNHDA and CDR2 is SQIVND in the germline V gene (reference sequence).

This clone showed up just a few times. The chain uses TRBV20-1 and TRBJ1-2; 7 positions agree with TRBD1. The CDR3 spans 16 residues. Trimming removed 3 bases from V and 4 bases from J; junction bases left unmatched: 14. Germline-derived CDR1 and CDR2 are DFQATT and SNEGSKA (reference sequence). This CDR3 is CSASDPRRGLTYGYTF. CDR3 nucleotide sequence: TGCAGTGCTAGTGATCCCCGAAGGGGGCTTACCTATGGCTACACCTTC.

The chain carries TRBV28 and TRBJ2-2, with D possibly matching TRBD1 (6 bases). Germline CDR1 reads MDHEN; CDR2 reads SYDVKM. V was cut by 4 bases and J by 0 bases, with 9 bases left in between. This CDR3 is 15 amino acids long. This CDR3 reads CASSWGQPNTGELFF. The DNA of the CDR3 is TGTGCCAGCAGTTGGGGGCAACCGAACACCGGGGAGCTGTTTTTT.